This TCR beta chain was found in a study of T-cell memory formation after mild COVID-19. In the study overall: Across donors, TCR clusters were largely donor specific. Whole-study results and caveats: The authors did not confirm SARS-CoV-2 specificity of second-wave clones peaking day 37. Among clones contracting day 15 to 85, CD4/CD8 was balanced, whereas later expanders leaned CD4+.

This clonotype has a single count. Antigen: not known. The ends lost 7 bases at V and 14 bases at J; junction bases unmatched: 21. Germline V gene lookup returns CDR1 LGHDT and CDR2 YNNKEL (reference sequence). The CDR3 spans 16 residues. TCRdb fed the 5' RACE reads into MiXCR, producing one record per CDR3 protein. The sample shows hundreds of thousands of distinct CDR3 sequences, roughly 21% of them seen only once. Material for sequencing was PBMCs or a T cell subset sorted from them (not recorded which). This sequence originates from an adult woman who had mild COVID-19 (a few samples of this study predate the infection). Cell type and time point are not known. V gene TRBV3-1 combines with J gene TRBJ2-1, with TRBD2 identical over 9 bases. Here the CDR3 DNA reads TGTGCCAGCACCCCGTTGGGTTTAGCGGGGGCCGGCGGGGAGTTCTTC. This sequence encodes CASTPLGLAGAGGEFF.